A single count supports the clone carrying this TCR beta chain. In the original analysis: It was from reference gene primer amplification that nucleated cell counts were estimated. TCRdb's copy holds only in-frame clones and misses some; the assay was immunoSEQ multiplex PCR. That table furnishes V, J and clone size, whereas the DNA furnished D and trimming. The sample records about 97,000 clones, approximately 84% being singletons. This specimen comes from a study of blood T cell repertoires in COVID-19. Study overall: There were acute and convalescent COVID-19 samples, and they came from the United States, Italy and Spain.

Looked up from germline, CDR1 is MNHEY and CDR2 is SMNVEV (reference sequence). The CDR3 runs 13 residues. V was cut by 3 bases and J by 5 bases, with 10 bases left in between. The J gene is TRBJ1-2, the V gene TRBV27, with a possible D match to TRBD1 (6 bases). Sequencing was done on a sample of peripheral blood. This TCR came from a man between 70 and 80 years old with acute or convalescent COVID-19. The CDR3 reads CASSFSQGYGYTF. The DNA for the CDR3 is TGTGCCAGCAGTTTCAGTCAGGGGTATGGCTACACCTTC.